The clone carrying this T cell receptor (beta chain) has just a few counts. No antigen is known for it. This entry comes from a study of T-cell memory formation after mild COVID-19. For the study at large: Clusters of TCRs were largely donor specific. General study points: In second-wave clones peaking day 37, SARS-CoV-2 specificity remained unconfirmed.

This CDR3 has 17 amino acids. The V and J ends lost 5 bases and 0 bases, in that order; junction bases with no gene match: 16. Looked up from germline, CDR1 is DFQATT and CDR2 is SNEGSKA (reference sequence). Sample barcodes and UMIs were carried by the TCR alpha and TCR beta cDNA libraries that 5'RACE generated with constant-segment primers. TCRdb re-called the 5' RACE reads through MiXCR, storing one row per CDR3 protein. The profile shows some 130,000 distinct CDR3 sequences, over 15% of them singletons. This receptor was obtained from a man aged 18-30 years who had mild COVID-19 (a few samples of this study predate the infection). Cell type and time point are not known. Sequenced: PBMCs or a T cell subset sorted from them (not recorded which). The V call is TRBV20-1, the J call TRBJ2-7; 7 bases are shared with TRBD2. CDR3 in DNA: TGCAGTGCTCCTCCCCCCGGAGCGGGGTATAGCTCCTACGAGCAGTACTTC. Translation: CSAPPPGAGYSSYEQYF.